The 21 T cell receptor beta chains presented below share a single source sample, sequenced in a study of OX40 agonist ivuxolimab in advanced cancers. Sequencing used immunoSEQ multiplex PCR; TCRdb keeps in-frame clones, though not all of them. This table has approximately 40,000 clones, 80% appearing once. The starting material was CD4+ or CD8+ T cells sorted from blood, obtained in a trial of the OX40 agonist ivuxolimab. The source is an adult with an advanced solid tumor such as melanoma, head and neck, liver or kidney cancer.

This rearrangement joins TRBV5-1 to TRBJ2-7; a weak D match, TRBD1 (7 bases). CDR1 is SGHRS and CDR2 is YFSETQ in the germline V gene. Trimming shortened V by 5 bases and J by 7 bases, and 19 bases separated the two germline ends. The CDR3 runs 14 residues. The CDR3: CASREGAQVEEQYF. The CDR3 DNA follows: TGCGCCAGCAGGGAGGGGGCGCAAGTGGAAGAGCAGTACTTC.

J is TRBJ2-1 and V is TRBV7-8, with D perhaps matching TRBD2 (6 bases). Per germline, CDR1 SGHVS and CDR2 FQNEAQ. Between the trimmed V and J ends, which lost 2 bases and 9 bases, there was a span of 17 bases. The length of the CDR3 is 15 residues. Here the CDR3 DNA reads TGTGCCAGCAGCTTAAGGGACCAGGGAGGTCGTGAGCAGTTCTTC. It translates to CASSLRDQGGREQFF.

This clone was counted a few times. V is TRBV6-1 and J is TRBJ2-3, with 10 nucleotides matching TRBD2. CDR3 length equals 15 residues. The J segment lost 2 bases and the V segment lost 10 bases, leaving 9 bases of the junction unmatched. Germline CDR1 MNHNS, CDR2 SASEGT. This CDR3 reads CAITAGLANTDTQYF. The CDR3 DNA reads TGTGCCATCACCGCGGGACTAGCGAACACAGATACGCAGTATTTT.

Written as DNA, the CDR3 is TGCGCCAGCAGTTCGATGGGACTCCCCACCTACGAGCAGTACTTC. Translated, it gives CASSSMGLPTYEQYF. The chain links TRBV5-1 to TRBJ2-7, with a possible D match to TRBD2 (6 bases). Looked up from germline, CDR1 is SGHRS and CDR2 is YFSETQ. The CDR3 has 15 amino acids. V gave up 5 bases and J gave up 2 bases, with 17 bases separating them.

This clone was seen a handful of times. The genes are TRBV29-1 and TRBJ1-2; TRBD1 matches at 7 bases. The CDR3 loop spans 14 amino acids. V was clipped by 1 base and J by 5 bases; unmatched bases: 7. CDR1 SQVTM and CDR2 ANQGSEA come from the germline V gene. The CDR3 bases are TGCAGCGTTGAAGGAGGGGGCCGGGGGTATGGCTACACCTTC. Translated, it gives CSVEGGGRGYGYTF.

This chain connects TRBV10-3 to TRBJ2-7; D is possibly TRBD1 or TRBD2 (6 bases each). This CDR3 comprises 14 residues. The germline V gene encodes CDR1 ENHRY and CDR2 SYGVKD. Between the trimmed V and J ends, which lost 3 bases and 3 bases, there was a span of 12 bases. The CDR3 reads CAISEGGLSYEQYF. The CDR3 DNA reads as TGTGCCATCAGTGAAGGGGGGCTAAGCTACGAGCAGTACTTC.

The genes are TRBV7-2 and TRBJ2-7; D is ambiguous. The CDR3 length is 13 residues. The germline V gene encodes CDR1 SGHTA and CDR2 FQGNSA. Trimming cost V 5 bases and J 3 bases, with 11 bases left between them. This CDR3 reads CASSNSPSYEQYF. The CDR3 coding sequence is TGTGCCAGCAGCAACTCCCCCAGCTACGAGCAGTACTTC.

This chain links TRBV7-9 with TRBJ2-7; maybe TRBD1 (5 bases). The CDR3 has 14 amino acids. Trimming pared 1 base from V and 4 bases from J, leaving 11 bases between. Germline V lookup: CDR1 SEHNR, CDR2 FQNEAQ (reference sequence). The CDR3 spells CASSLEGARYEQYF. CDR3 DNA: TGTGCCAGCAGCTTAGAAGGGGCGCGATACGAGCAGTACTTC.

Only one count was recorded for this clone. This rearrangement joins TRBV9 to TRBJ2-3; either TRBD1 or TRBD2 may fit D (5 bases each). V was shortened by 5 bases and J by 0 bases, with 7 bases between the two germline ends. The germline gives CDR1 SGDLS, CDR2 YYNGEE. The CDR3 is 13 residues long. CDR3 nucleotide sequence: TGTGCCAGCAGTTGGGACAGCACAGATACGCAGTATTTT. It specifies CASSWDSTDTQYF.

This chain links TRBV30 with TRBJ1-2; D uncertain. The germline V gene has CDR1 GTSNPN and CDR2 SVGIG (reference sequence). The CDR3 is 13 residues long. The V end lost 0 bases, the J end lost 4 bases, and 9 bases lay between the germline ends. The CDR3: CAWSVGHSYGYTF. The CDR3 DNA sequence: TGTGCCTGGAGTGTAGGCCACAGCTATGGCTACACCTTC.

The CDR3 coding sequence is TGTGCCAGCTCACCACGTGAGATAGGTTTTTCGAACACCGGGGAGCTGTTTTTT. It translates to CASSPREIGFSNTGELFF. The V and J genes are TRBV18 and TRBJ2-2, with no clear D. This CDR3 region has 18 residues. Between the trimmed V and J ends, which lost 1 base and 0 bases, there was a span of 15 bases. Germline V gene data show CDR1 as KGHSH and CDR2 as LQKENI.

This chain's CDR3 is CAISEEGPVTEAFF. CDR3 nucleotides: TGTGCCATCAGTGAAGAGGGGCCGGTCACTGAAGCTTTCTTT. The chain is built from TRBV10-3 and TRBJ1-1; perhaps TRBD1 as D (5 bases). V lost 3 bases, J lost 4 bases, and 12 bases lay in between. From germline, CDR1 is ENHRY and CDR2 SYGVKD. The CDR3 spans 14 residues.

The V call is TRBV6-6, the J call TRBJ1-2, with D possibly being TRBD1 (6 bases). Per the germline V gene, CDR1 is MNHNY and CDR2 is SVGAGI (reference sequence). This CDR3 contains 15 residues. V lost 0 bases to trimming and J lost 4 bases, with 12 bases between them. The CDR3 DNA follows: TGTGCCAGCAGTTACTCGGCAGGGGCTGGCTATGGCTACACCTTC. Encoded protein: CASSYSAGAGYGYTF.

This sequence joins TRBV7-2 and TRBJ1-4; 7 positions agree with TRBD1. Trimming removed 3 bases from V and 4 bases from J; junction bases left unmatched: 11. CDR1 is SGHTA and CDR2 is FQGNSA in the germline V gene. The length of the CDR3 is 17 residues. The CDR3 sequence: CASSLGQPKGNNEKLFF. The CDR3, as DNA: TGTGCCAGCAGCTTGGGACAGCCCAAAGGAAATAATGAAAAACTGTTTTTT.

CDR3 region: CAISETGPANTGELFF. The CDR3 DNA reads TGTGCCATCAGTGAGACAGGGCCCGCGAACACCGGGGAGCTGTTTTTT. The rearrangement uses TRBV10-3 and TRBJ2-2; D is possibly TRBD1 (6 bases). There are 16 residues in the CDR3. The germline V and J ends were trimmed by 2 bases and 0 bases, with 10 bases remaining between them. Germline CDR1 ENHRY, CDR2 SYGVKD.

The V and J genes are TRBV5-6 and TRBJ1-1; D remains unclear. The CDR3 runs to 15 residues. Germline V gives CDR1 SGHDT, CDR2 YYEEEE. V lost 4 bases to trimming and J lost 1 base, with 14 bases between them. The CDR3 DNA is TGTGCCAGCAGCCAATACTGGACGGGGAACACTGAAGCTTTCTTT. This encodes CASSQYWTGNTEAFF. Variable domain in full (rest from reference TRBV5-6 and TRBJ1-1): DAGVTQSPTHLIKTRGQQVTLRCSPKSGHDTVSWYQQALGQGPQFIFQYYEEEERQRGNFPDRFSGHQFPNYSSELNVNALLLGDSALYLCASSQYWTGNTEAFFGQGTRLTVV.

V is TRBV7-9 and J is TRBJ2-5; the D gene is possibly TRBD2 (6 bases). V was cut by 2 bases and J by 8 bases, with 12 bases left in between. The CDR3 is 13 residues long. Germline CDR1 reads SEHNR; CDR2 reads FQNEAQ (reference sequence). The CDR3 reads CASSLKEGGTQYF. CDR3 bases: TGTGCCAGCAGCTTAAAGGAGGGAGGCACCCAGTACTTC.

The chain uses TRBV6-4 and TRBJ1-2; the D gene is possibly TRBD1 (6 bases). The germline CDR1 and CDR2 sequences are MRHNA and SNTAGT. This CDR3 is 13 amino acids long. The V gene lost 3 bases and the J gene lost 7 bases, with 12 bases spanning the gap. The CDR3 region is CASSDSTQGGYTF. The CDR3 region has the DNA TGTGCCAGCAGTGATTCAACACAGGGTGGCTACACCTTC.

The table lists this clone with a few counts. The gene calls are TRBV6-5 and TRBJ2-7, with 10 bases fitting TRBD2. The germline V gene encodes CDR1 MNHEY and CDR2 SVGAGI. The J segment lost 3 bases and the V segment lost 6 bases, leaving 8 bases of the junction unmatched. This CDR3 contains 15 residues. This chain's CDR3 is CASRPPSSGSYEQYF. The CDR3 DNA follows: TGTGCCAGCAGGCCCCCGTCTAGCGGGAGCTACGAGCAGTACTTC.

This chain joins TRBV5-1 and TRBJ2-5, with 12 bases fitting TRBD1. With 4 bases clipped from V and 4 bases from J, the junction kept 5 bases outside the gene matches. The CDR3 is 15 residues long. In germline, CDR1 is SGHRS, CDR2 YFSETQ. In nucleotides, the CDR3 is TGCGCCAGCAGCGATGGGACAGGGGGCGGAGAGACCCAGTACTTC. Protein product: CASSDGTGGGETQYF. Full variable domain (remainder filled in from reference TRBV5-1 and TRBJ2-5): KAGVTQTPRYLIKTRGQQVTLSCSPISGHRSVSWYQQTPGQGLQFLFEYFSETQRNKGNFPGRFSGRQFSNSRSEMNVSTLELGDSALYLCASSDGTGGGETQYFGPGTRLLVL.

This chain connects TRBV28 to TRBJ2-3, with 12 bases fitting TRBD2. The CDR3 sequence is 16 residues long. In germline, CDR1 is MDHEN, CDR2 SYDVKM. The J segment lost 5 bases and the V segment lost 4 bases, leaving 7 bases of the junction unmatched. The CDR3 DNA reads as TGTGCCAGCAGTTCCCCCCAGACTAGCGGGAGAGATACGCAGTATTTT. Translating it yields CASSSPQTSGRDTQYF.